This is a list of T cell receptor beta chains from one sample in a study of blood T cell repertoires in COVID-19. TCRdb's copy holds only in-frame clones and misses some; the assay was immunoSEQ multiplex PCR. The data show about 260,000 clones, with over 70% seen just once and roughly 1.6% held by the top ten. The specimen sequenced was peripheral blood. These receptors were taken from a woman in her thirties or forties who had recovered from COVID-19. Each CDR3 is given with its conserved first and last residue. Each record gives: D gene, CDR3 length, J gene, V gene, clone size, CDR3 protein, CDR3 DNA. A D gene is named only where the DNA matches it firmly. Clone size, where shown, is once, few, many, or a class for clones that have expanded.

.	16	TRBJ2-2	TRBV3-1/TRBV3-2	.	CASSPLGQRTSGELFF	TGTGCCAGCAGCCCCTTGGGCCAGCGGACCTCCGGGGAGCTGTTTTTT
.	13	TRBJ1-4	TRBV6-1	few	CASSDGSNEKLFF	TGTGCCAGCAGTGACGGGTCAAATGAAAAACTGTTTTTT
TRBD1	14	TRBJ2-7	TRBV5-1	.	CASSSAGGVYEQYF	TGCGCCAGCAGCTCAGCAGGGGGCGTCTACGAGCAGTACTTC
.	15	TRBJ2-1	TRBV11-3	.	CASSPAGSRAREQFF	TGTGCCAGCAGCCCGGCCGGGAGCAGGGCTAGGGAGCAGTTCTTC
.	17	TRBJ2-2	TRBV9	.	CASSHFRARQFTGELFF	TGTGCCAGCAGCCATTTCAGGGCCCGCCAATTCACCGGGGAGCTGTTTTTT
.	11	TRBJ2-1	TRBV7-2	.	CASSFIDEQFF	TGTGCCAGCAGCTTTATAGATGAGCAGTTCTTC
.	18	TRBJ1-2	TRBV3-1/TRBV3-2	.	CASSQDAGYGPSNYGYTF	TGTGCCAGCAGCCAAGATGCGGGGTACGGCCCTTCTAACTATGGCTACACCTTC
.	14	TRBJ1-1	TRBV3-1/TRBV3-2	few	CASSPTGTDTEAFF	TGTGCCAGCAGTCCTACAGGGACCGACACTGAAGCTTTCTTT
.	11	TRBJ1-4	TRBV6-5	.	CATIEGEKLFF	TGTGCCACCATAGAGGGAGAAAAACTGTTTTTT
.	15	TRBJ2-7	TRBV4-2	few	CASSQGSSTSNEQYF	TGTGCCAGCAGCCAAGGTAGCTCTACCTCCAACGAGCAGTACTTC
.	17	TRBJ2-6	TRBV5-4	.	CASSLCRDKPGANVLTF	TGTGCCAGCAGCTTGTGTCGTGACAAACCTGGGGCCAACGTCCTGACTTTC
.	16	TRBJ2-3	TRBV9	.	CASSLSNRASTDTQYF	TGTGCCAGCAGCCTAAGTAACAGGGCCAGCACAGATACGCAGTATTTT
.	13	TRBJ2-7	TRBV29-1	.	CSVETDTDYEQYF	TGCAGCGTTGAGACGGACACCGACTACGAGCAGTACTTC
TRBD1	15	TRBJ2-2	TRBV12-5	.	CASAPGTEHTGELFF	TGTGCTAGTGCCCCCGGGACAGAGCACACCGGGGAGCTGTTTTTT
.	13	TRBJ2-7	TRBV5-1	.	CASSLARTYEQYF	TGCGCCAGCAGCTTGGCCCGTACCTACGAGCAGTACTTC
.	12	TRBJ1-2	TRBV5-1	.	CASAAGDYGYTF	TGCGCCAGCGCCGCGGGAGACTATGGCTACACCTTC
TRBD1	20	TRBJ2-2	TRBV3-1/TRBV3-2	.	CASSQEVVAREGAYTGELFF	TGTGCCAGCAGCCAAGAGGTAGTCGCCAGAGAGGGGGCGTATACCGGGGAGCTGTTTTTT
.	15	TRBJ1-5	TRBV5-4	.	CASSAGLARNQPQHF	TGTGCCAGCAGCGCGGGACTGGCCCGCAATCAGCCCCAGCATTTT
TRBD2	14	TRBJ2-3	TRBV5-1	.	CASSLGAGGDTQYF	TGCGCCAGCAGCTTGGGTGCGGGGGGAGATACGCAGTATTTT
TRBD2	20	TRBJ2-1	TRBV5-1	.	CASSLVGGLAGPSSYNEQFF	TGCGCCAGCAGCTTGGTGGGGGGACTAGCGGGCCCCAGCTCCTACAATGAGCAGTTCTTC
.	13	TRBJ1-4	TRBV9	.	CASSVGSPGKLFF	TGTGCCAGCAGCGTAGGGTCCCCGGGGAAACTGTTTTTT
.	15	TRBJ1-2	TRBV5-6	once	CASSLGPEGDYGYTF	TGTGCCAGCAGCTTGGGCCCCGAGGGGGACTATGGCTACACCTTC
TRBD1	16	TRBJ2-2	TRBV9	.	CASSVTGTGGVGELFF	TGTGCCAGCAGCGTCACCGGGACAGGGGGCGTGGGGGAGCTGTTTTTT
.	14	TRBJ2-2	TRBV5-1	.	CASSLSLNTGELFF	TGCGCCAGCAGCTTGTCCCTGAACACCGGGGAGCTGTTTTTT
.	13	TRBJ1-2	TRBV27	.	CASSSGGIYGYTF	TGTGCCAGCTCGAGCGGGGGGATCTATGGCTACACCTTC
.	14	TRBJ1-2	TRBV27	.	CASSLFKTNYGYTF	TGTGCCAGCAGTTTATTCAAGACAAACTATGGCTACACCTTC
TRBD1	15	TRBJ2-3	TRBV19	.	CASSIGQGRVNTQYF	TGTGCCAGTAGTATCGGACAGGGTAGAGTAAATACGCAGTATTTT
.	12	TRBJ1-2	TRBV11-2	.	CASSFNNYGYTF	TGTGCCAGCAGCTTCAATAACTATGGCTACACCTTC
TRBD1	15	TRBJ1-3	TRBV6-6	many	CASGRQGLSGNTIYF	TGTGCCAGCGGCCGACAGGGCCTCTCTGGAAACACCATATATTTT
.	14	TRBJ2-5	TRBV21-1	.	CASSKSGRQETQYF	TGTGCCAGCAGCAAATCCGGTCGCCAAGAGACCCAGTACTTC
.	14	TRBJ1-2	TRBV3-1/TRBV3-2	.	CASSQGTVNYGYTF	TGTGCCAGCAGCCAAGGGACAGTTAACTATGGCTACACCTTC
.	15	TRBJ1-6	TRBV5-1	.	CASSLEPGMASPLHF	TGCGCCAGCAGCTTGGAGCCAGGGATGGCTTCACCCCTCCACTTT
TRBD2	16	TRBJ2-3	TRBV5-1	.	CASSSLGGGLTDTQYF	TGCGCCAGCAGCTCCCTCGGGGGGGGTCTCACAGATACGCAGTATTTT
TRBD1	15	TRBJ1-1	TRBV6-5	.	CASSYSMTGRTEAFF	TGTGCCAGCAGTTACTCGATGACAGGGCGTACTGAAGCTTTCTTT
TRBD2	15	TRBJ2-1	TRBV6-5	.	CASSPSGSSYNEQFF	TGTGCCAGCAGTCCTAGCGGTAGCTCCTACAATGAGCAGTTCTTC
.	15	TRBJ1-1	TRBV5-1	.	CASSLRPGSGTEAFF	TGCGCCAGCAGCCTGAGACCCGGGAGCGGCACTGAAGCTTTCTTT
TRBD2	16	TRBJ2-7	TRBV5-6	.	CASSLPSGGGAFEQYF	TGTGCCAGCAGCTTGCCTTCTGGCGGGGGGGCATTCGAGCAGTACTTC
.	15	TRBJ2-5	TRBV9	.	CASSARQTAQETQYF	TGTGCCAGCAGCGCCCGACAGACAGCACAAGAGACCCAGTACTTC
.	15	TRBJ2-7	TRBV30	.	CAWSDHEYRVYEQYF	TGTGCCTGGAGTGATCACGAATACAGGGTCTACGAGCAGTACTTC
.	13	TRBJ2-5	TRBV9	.	CASSVRGRETQYF	TGTGCCAGCAGCGTAAGGGGTAGGGAGACCCAGTACTTC
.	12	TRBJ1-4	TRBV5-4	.	CACGGTNEKLFF	TGTGCCTGCGGTGGGACTAATGAAAAACTGTTTTTT
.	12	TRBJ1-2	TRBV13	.	CASSPWRHGYTF	TGTGCCAGCAGCCCCTGGCGGCATGGCTACACCTTC
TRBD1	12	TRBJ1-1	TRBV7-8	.	CASSLDRGSAFF	TGTGCCAGCAGCTTGGACAGGGGGAGCGCTTTCTTT
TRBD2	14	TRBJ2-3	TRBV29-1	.	CSVEGGREADTQYF	TGCAGCGTTGAAGGGGGGAGGGAGGCAGATACGCAGTATTTT
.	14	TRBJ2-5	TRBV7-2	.	CASSLKWAQETQYF	TGTGCCAGCAGCTTAAAGTGGGCCCAAGAGACCCAGTACTTC
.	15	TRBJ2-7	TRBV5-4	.	CASSLQGTLSYEQYF	TGTGCCAGCAGCTTGCAAGGGACACTCTCCTACGAGCAGTACTTC
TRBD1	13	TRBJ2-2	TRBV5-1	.	CASRQGVTGELFF	TGCGCCAGCAGACAGGGGGTAACCGGGGAGCTGTTTTTT
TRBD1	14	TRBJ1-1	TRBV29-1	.	CSVEDRGRNTEAFF	TGCAGCGTTGAAGACAGGGGGCGGAACACTGAAGCTTTCTTT
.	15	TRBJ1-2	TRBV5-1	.	CASSLEPGGSYGYTF	TGCGCCAGCAGCTTGGAGCCGGGAGGTAGCTATGGCTACACCTTC
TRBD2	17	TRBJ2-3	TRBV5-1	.	CASSLVWRGGGADTQYF	TGCGCCAGCAGCTTGGTCTGGCGGGGGGGCGGAGCAGATACGCAGTATTTT
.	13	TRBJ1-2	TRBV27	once	CASSLSVRYGYTF	TGTGCCAGCAGTTTATCCGTCCGGTATGGCTACACCTTC
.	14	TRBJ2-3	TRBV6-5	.	CASSYGSNTDTQYF	TGTGCCAGCAGTTACGGCTCGAACACAGATACGCAGTATTTT
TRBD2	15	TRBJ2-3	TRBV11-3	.	CASSLDRGGADTQYF	TGTGCCAGCAGCTTAGATCGCGGGGGGGCAGATACGCAGTATTTT
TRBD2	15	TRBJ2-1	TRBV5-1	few	CASSFGLASYNEQFF	TGCGCCAGCAGCTTTGGACTAGCCTCCTACAATGAGCAGTTCTTC
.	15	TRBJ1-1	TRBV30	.	CAWIPPGQRMAEAFF	TGTGCCTGGATCCCCCCGGGACAACGAATGGCTGAAGCTTTCTTT
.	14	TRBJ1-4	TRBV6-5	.	CASRAQGLEGKLFF	TGTGCCAGCAGAGCCCAAGGCCTGGAGGGAAAACTGTTTTTT
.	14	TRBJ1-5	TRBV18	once	CASSPIGVDQPQHF	TGTGCCAGCTCACCGATAGGGGTTGATCAGCCCCAGCATTTT
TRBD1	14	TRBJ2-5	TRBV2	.	CASSLDRVEETQYF	TGTGCCAGCAGCCTCGACAGGGTAGAAGAGACCCAGTACTTC
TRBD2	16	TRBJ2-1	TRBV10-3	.	CAIGKIAGAPAGEQFF	TGTGCCATCGGGAAGATAGCGGGGGCCCCCGCGGGTGAGCAGTTCTTC